This TCR beta chain was recovered during a study of blood T cell repertoires in COVID-19 (dated by TCRdb to 2020 to 2022). Concerning the study at large: Samples from collaborators originated in the United States, Italy and Spain and spanned both the acute and convalescent phases of COVID-19. The material from the prospective study consisted of cDNA or gDNA derived from T cells, B-cell-depleted T cells, or PBMCs. Nearly every sample came with metadata listing a de-identified subject ID, COVID-19 status, age in years and sex. The repertoires were released in a freely available public database intended as a resource for research on the immune response to SARS-CoV-2. Subjects who had been exposed to COVID-19, were actively infected with it, or had recovered from it provided the deeply sampled blood TCRbeta repertoires that made up the dataset. Where HLA class I and class II types were available, the types were taken from metadata supplied by the sample provider, not from assay-based typing. The samples were drawn from two sources: the first 160 participants of the ongoing ImmuneRACE study, and over 1,000 subjects contributed by 6 global collaborators. Findings and caveats that apply to the study as a whole: Clinical and demographic metadata were provided uncurated, with the amount varying by source and participant.

This clone is categorized as medium-sized (0.01 to 0.1%). The antigen it recognizes is unknown. The sample holds no much larger clone one base away, and base qualities are not on file. The same CDR3 also results from other DNA sequences found in this sample. TCRbeta CDR3 regions were amplified from genomic DNA using the immunoSEQ Assay, a bias-controlled multiplex PCR. The original methods were these. Nucleated cell counts per sample were estimated from amplification of reference gene primers within the assay. Sequence reads were collapsed and filtered to measure the absolute abundance of every unique TCRbeta CDR3 rearrangement. For each sample, productive Simpson clonality was calculated by taking the square root of Simpson's diversity index across productive rearrangements. Held by TCRdb, this immuneACCESS table contains in-frame sequences only and omits some clones. Under half of the omission traces to an unresolved V gene where checked; the cause of the rest is unknown. The DNA gave D and trimming, while V, J and clone size come from that table. This sample lists about 94,000 clones; roughly 80% were detected once. The leading ten clones occupy 6.3% of the sample.

Collaborating institutions collected whole blood in K2EDTA tubes following their own protocols. For TCRbeta analysis, collaborators shipped samples in one of three forms: frozen whole blood, isolated PBMCs, or DNA extracted from either of those sample types. Cut back by 0 bases and 3 bases, the V and J ends lie 3 bases apart. Looking up the germline V gene yields CDR1 SGDLS and CDR2 YYNGEE. From the cysteine through the phenylalanine, the CDR3 covers 13 amino acids. This entry keeps only the CDR3 DNA: 39 bases, framed from base 1. The rearranged segments are TRBV9 and TRBJ2-2; no D gene is confidently identified. The material sequenced was peripheral blood. The sequence was obtained from a man in his 60s with acute or convalescent COVID-19. CDR3 reads: CASSVADTGELFF. DNA sequence: TGTGCCAGCAGCGTAGCTGACACCGGGGAGCTGTTTTTT. With the rest looked up from the reference TRBV9 and TRBJ2-2 genes rather than sequenced, the full variable domain is DSGVTQTPKHLITATGQRVTLRCSPRSGDLSVYWYQQSLDQGLQFLIQYYNGEERAKGNILERFSAQQFPDLHSELNLSSLELGDSALYFCASSVADTGELFFGEGSRLTVL.